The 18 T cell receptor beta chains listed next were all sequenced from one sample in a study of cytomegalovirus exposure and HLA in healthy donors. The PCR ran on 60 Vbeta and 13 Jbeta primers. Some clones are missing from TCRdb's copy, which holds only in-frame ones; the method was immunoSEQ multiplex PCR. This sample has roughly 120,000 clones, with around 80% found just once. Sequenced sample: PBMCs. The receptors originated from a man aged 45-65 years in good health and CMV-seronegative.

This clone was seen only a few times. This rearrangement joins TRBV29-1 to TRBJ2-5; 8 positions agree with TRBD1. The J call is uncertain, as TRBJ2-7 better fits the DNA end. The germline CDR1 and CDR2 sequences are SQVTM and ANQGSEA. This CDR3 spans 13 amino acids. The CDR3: CSVNDRGSYEQYF. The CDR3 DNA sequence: TGCAGCGTTAACGACAGGGGATCCTACGAGCAGTACTTC.

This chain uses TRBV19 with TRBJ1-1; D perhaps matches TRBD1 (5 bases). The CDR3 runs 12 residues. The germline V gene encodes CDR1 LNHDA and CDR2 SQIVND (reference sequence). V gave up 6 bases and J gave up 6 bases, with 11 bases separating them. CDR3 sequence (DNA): TGTGCCAGTAGAGGGGCGGTGGCTGAAGCTTTCTTT. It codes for CASRGAVAEAFF.

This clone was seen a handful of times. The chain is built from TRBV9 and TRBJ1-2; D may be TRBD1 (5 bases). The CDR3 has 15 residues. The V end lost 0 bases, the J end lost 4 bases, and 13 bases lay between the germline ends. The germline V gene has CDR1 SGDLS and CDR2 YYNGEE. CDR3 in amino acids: CASSVAAQGPYGYTF. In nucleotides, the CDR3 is TGTGCCAGCAGCGTAGCTGCCCAGGGCCCCTATGGCTACACCTTC.

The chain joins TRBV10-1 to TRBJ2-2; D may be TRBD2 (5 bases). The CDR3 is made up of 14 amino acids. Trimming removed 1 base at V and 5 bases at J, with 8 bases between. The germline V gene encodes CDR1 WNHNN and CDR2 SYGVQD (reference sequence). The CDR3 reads CASSECRRTGELFF. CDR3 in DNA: TGCGCCAGCAGTGAGTGTCGGAGGACCGGGGAGCTGTTTTTT.

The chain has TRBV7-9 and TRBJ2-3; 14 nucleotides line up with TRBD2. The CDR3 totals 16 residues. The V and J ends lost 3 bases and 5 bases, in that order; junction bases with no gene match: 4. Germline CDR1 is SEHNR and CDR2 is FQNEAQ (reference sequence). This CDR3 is CASSLGLAGAGDTQYF. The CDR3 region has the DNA TGTGCCAGCAGCTTGGGACTAGCGGGAGCAGGAGATACGCAGTATTTT.

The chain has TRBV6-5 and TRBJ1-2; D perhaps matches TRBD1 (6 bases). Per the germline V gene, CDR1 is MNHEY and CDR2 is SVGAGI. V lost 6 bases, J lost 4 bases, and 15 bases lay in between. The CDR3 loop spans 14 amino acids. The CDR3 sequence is CASSPKGGVYGYTF. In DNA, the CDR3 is TGTGCCAGCAGCCCGAAGGGGGGGGTCTATGGCTACACCTTC.

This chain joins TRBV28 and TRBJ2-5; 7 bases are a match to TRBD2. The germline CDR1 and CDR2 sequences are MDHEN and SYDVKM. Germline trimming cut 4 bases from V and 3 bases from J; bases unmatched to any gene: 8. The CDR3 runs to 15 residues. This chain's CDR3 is CASSSGPGGKETQYF. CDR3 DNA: TGTGCCAGCAGTTCAGGACCCGGGGGGAAAGAGACCCAGTACTTC.

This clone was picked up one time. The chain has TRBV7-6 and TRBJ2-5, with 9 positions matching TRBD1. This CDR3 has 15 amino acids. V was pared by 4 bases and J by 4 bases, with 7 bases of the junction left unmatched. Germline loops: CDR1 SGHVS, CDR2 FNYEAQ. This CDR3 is CASSWNTGGLETQYF. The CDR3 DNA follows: TGTGCCAGCAGCTGGAACACAGGGGGCTTAGAGACCCAGTACTTC.

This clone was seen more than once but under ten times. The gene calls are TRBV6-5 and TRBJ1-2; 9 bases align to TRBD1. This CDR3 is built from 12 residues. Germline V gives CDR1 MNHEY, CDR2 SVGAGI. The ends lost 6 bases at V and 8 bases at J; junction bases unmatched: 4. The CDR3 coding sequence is TGTGCCAGCAGGCGGACAGGGGAAGGCTACACCTTC. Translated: CASRRTGEGYTF.

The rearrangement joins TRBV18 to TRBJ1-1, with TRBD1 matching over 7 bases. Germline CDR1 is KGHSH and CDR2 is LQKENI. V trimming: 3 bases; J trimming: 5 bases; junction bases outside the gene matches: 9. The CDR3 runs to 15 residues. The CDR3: CASSPDQGGTTEAFF. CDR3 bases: TGTGCCAGCTCACCGGACCAGGGGGGAACGACTGAAGCTTTCTTT.

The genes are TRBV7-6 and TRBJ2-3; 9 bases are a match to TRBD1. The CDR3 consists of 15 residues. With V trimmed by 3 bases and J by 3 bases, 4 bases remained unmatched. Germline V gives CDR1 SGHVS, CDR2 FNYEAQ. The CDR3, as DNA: TGTGCCAGCAGCTTTCGGACAGGGGTGACAGATACGCAGTATTTT. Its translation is CASSFRTGVTDTQYF.

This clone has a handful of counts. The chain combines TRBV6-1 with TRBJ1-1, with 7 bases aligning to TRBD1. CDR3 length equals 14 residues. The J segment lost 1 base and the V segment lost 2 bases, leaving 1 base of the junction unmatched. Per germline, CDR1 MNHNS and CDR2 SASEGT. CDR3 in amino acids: CASSERDRNTEAFF. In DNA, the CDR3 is TGTGCCAGCAGTGAACGGGACAGGAACACTGAAGCTTTCTTT.

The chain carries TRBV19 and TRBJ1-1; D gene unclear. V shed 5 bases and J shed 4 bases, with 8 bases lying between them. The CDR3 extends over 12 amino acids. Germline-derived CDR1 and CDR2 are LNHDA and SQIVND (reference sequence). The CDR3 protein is CASSRFGTEAFF. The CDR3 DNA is TGTGCCAGTAGTCGCTTCGGCACTGAAGCTTTCTTT. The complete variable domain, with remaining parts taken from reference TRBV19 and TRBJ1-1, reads DGGITQSPKYLFRKEGQNVTLSCEQNLNHDAMYWYRQDPGQGLRLIYYSQIVNDFQKGDIAEGYSVSREKKESFPLTVTSAQKNPTAFYLCASSRFGTEAFFGQGTRLTVV.

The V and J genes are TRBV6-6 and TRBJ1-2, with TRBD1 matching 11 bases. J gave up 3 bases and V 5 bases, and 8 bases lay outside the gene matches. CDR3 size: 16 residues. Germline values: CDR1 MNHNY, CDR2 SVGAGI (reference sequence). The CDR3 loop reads CASSPGQGAGYYGYTF. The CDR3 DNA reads TGTGCCAGCAGTCCAGGACAGGGGGCTGGATACTATGGCTACACCTTC.

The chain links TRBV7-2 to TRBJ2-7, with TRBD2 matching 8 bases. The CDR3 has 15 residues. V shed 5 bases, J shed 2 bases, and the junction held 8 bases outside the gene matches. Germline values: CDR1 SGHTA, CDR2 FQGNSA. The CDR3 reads CASSQGLASTYEQYF. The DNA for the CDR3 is TGTGCCAGCAGCCAAGGACTAGCCTCCACCTACGAGCAGTACTTC.

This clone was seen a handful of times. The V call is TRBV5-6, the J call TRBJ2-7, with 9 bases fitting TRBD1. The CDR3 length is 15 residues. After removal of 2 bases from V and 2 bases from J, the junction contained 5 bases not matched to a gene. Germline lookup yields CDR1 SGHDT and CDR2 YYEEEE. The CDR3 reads CASSFPGQGAYEQYF. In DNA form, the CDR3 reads TGTGCCAGCAGCTTTCCGGGACAGGGAGCCTACGAGCAGTACTTC.

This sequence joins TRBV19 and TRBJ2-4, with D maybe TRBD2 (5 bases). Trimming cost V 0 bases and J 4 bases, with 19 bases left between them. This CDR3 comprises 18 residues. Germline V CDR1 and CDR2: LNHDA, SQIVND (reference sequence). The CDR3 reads CASSIDSPSAGHKNIQYF. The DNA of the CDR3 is TGTGCCAGTAGTATAGATTCCCCCTCGGCGGGTCATAAAAACATTCAGTACTTC.

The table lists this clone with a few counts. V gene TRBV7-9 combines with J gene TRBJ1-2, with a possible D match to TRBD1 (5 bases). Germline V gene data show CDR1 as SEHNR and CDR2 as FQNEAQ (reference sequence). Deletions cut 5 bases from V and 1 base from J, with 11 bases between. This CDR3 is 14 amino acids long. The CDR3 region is CASSPDGGNYGYTF. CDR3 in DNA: TGTGCCAGCAGCCCGGACGGGGGTAACTATGGCTACACCTTC.